Shown below are 22 T cell receptor beta chains from a single sample sequenced in a study of cytomegalovirus exposure and HLA in healthy donors. PCR employed 60 Vbeta and 13 Jbeta primers. Method: immunoSEQ multiplex PCR; TCRdb's copy keeps in-frame clones and lacks some. Of 130,000 or so clones in the sample, around 67% were seen once. Sequencing input: PBMCs. The receptors here all came from a woman between 35 and 50 years old in good health and CMV-seropositive.

The chain uses TRBV19 and TRBJ1-5; perhaps TRBD1 as D (6 bases). The CDR3 is 11 residues long. With 10 bases removed from V and 5 bases from J, the gap between germline ends came to 9 bases. Germline V gives CDR1 LNHDA, CDR2 SQIVND (reference sequence). CDR3 in amino acids: CATYRDQPQHF. Here the CDR3 DNA reads TGTGCCACCTACAGGGATCAGCCCCAGCATTTT. Full variable domain (rest looked up from reference TRBV19 and TRBJ1-5): DGGITQSPKYLFRKEGQNVTLSCEQNLNHDAMYWYRQDPGQGLRLIYYSQIVNDFQKGDIAEGYSVSREKKESFPLTVTSAQKNPTAFYLCATYRDQPQHFGDGTRLSIL.

The chain has TRBV6-4 and TRBJ2-1; D not resolved. Germline-derived CDR1 and CDR2 are MRHNA and SNTAGT. V was pared by 3 bases and J by 10 bases, with 13 bases between. The CDR3 length is 13 residues. As DNA, the CDR3 is TGTGCCAGCAGTGAACAGTCGGAAGACGAGCAGTTCTTC. Protein product: CASSEQSEDEQFF.

The chain couples TRBV11-2 to TRBJ1-1; D perhaps matches TRBD1 (5 bases). This CDR3 spans 14 amino acids. The V gene lost 1 base and the J gene lost 10 bases, with 16 bases spanning the gap. Germline V CDR1 and CDR2: SGHAT, FQNNGV. Here the CDR3 reads CASSLAVQAGGAFF. CDR3 in DNA: TGTGCCAGCAGCTTAGCTGTACAGGCCGGGGGAGCTTTCTTT.

The rearrangement joins TRBV6-5 to TRBJ2-7; D is ambiguous. Germline-derived CDR1 and CDR2 are MNHEY and SVGAGI. The CDR3 consists of 15 residues. Between the trimmed V and J ends, which lost 5 bases and 2 bases, there was a span of 16 bases. For the CDR3, the DNA is TGTGCCAGCAGTCCTACACTCATGGGCGCCTACGAGCAGTACTTC. Translation gives CASSPTLMGAYEQYF.

This clone was seen a handful of times. The chain employs TRBV10-3 and TRBJ1-1, with D possibly being TRBD1 (6 bases). Trimming stripped 2 bases from V and 6 bases from J, with 19 bases between. There are 16 residues in the CDR3. Germline-derived CDR1 and CDR2 are ENHRY and SYGVKD. Written as DNA, the CDR3 is TGTGCCATCAGTGAGGGGGGCGTAAGGTCCGCCGCTGAAGCTTTCTTT. Its protein product is CAISEGGVRSAAEAFF.

There are a few counts of this clone. The genes are TRBV5-6 and TRBJ2-7; 7 positions agree with TRBD2. V was pared by 1 base and J by 3 bases, with 4 bases of the junction left unmatched. In germline, CDR1 is SGHDT, CDR2 YYEEEE. CDR3 size: 14 residues. The CDR3 loop is CASSLLLAVYEQYF. Written as DNA, the CDR3 is TGTGCCAGCAGCTTGCTGCTAGCGGTCTACGAGCAGTACTTC.

The chain has TRBV19 and TRBJ1-4; a weak D match, TRBD1 (6 bases). The CDR3 runs 13 residues. Germline CDR1 is LNHDA and CDR2 is SQIVND (reference sequence). Trimming took off 8 bases at V and 3 bases at J, with 10 bases between the two ends. CDR3 loop: CASRTGPNEKLFF. CDR3 bases: TGTGCCAGTCGTACAGGGCCTAATGAAAAACTGTTTTTT.

The V gene is TRBV4-2, the J gene TRBJ2-7; 8 positions match TRBD1. This CDR3 contains 16 residues. In germline, CDR1 is LGHNA, CDR2 YNFKEQ. Trimming took 0 bases from V and 6 from J; bases not matched to a gene: 10. The CDR3 here is CASSQDYATGVFEQYF. The CDR3 DNA follows: TGTGCCAGCAGCCAAGATTACGCGACAGGGGTCTTCGAGCAGTACTTC.

V and J are TRBV4-1 and TRBJ2-3; TRBD2 matches at 8 bases. This CDR3 has 15 amino acids. The germline gives CDR1 MGHRA, CDR2 YSYEKL. With 1 base clipped from V and 6 bases from J, the junction kept 6 bases outside the gene matches. Here the CDR3 reads CASSQGAGGGDTQYF. The DNA of the CDR3 is TGCGCCAGCAGCCAAGGGGCGGGAGGTGGGGATACGCAGTATTTT.

This clone was counted once. The J gene is TRBJ1-1, the V gene TRBV5-1; 9 bases line up with TRBD1. CDR3 size: 17 residues. V lost 3 bases to trimming and J lost 4 bases; unmatched junction nucleotides: 13. Germline CDR1 SGHRS, CDR2 YFSETQ. The CDR3 reads CASSSERMDRGSTEAFF. For the CDR3, the DNA is TGCGCCAGCAGCTCTGAAAGAATGGACAGGGGTAGCACTGAAGCTTTCTTT. Full variable domain (remainder filled in from reference TRBV5-1 and TRBJ1-1): KAGVTQTPRYLIKTRGQQVTLSCSPISGHRSVSWYQQTPGQGLQFLFEYFSETQRNKGNFPGRFSGRQFSNSRSEMNVSTLELGDSALYLCASSSERMDRGSTEAFFGQGTRLTVV.

This sequence joins TRBV29-1 and TRBJ2-3, with 10 bases that match TRBD2. The trim removed 7 bases at V and 6 bases at J, leaving 10 bases unmatched. Germline CDR1 is SQVTM and CDR2 is ANQGSEA. The CDR3 is 14 residues long. The CDR3 protein is CSGVAGGGSDTQYF. CDR3 in DNA: TGCAGCGGCGTAGCGGGGGGTGGAAGCGATACGCAGTATTTT.

This clone was picked up a small number of times. The chain recombines TRBV5-6 with TRBJ1-1; D gene unclear. The germline V and J ends were trimmed by 6 bases and 2 bases, with 8 bases remaining between them. This CDR3 is built from 12 residues. The germline CDR1 and CDR2 sequences are SGHDT and YYEEEE. CDR3 bases: TGTGCCAGCAACTTCAGAAACACTGAAGCTTTCTTT. Protein sequence: CASNFRNTEAFF. Full variable domain (outside the CDR3, taken from reference TRBV5-6 and TRBJ1-1): DAGVTQSPTHLIKTRGQQVTLRCSPKSGHDTVSWYQQALGQGPQFIFQYYEEEERQRGNFPDRFSGHQFPNYSSELNVNALLLGDSALYLCASNFRNTEAFFGQGTRLTVV.

This chain links TRBV27 with TRBJ2-1; 9 nucleotides align to TRBD2. This CDR3 comprises 17 residues. Germline lookup yields CDR1 MNHEY and CDR2 SMNVEV (reference sequence). The V and J ends lost 3 bases and 4 bases, in that order; junction bases with no gene match: 10. The CDR3 coding sequence is TGTGCCAGCAGTTTTCATCCCCTAGCGGGGACTTACAATGAGCAGTTCTTC. It codes for CASSFHPLAGTYNEQFF.

This clone was recorded only once. The chain joins TRBV28 to TRBJ1-2; 8 nucleotides align to TRBD1. V lost 11 bases, J lost 4 bases, and 6 bases stayed unmatched. The CDR3 runs 12 residues. In germline, CDR1 is MDHEN, CDR2 SYDVKM. The CDR3 spells CAAGGQGYGYTF. The CDR3 DNA is TGTGCCGCAGGAGGACAGGGCTATGGCTACACCTTC.

This clone was counted once. The chain joins TRBV27 to TRBJ1-4; D is uncertain. Trimming cost V 3 bases and J 0 bases, with 5 bases left between them. The CDR3 length is 14 residues. Germline CDR1 MNHEY, CDR2 SMNVEV (reference sequence). CDR3 DNA sequence: TGTGCCAGCAGTTTCATAGCAACTAATGAAAAACTGTTTTTT. It translates to CASSFIATNEKLFF.

The chain recombines TRBV5-1 with TRBJ2-7, with 8 bases matching TRBD2. Trimming took 2 bases from V and 2 from J; bases not matched to a gene: 6. The CDR3 consists of 15 residues. Germline assignment: CDR1 SGHRS and CDR2 YFSETQ. CDR3 protein: CASSFFGTRAYEQYF. The CDR3 DNA reads TGCGCCAGCAGCTTCTTCGGGACTAGAGCCTACGAGCAGTACTTC.

The chain links TRBV7-2 to TRBJ1-3; D not certain. V was shortened by 5 bases and J by 4 bases, with 6 bases between the two germline ends. Germline-derived CDR1 and CDR2 are SGHTA and FQGNSA. The CDR3 length is 12 residues. CDR3 nucleotides: TGTGCCAGCAGCCAGAGGGGAAACACCATATATTTT. Translating it yields CASSQRGNTIYF.

The chain is built from TRBV18 and TRBJ1-2; possibly TRBD1 for D (5 bases). Germline V gene sequence: CDR1 KGHSH, CDR2 LQKENI. This CDR3 contains 17 residues. V lost 4 bases and J lost 1, with 19 bases in between. CDR3 sequence: CASSQTTPQGLNYGYTF. Written as DNA, the CDR3 is TGTGCCAGCTCACAAACCACACCCCAGGGCCTTAACTATGGCTACACCTTC.

V gene TRBV9 combines with J gene TRBJ1-2; TRBD1 is a possible D gene (5 bases). The CDR3 is 14 residues long. Germline CDR1 reads SGDLS; CDR2 reads YYNGEE. The V end was cut by 2 bases, the J end by 8 bases, with 16 bases between. CDR3 nucleotides: TGTGCCAGCAGCGTGGAGGGGAGTATCGGAGGCTACACCTTC. Protein sequence: CASSVEGSIGGYTF.

V usage is TRBV7-3 and J usage is TRBJ1-1; perhaps TRBD1 as D (5 bases). Germline assignment: CDR1 SGHTA and CDR2 FQGTGA. There are 15 residues in the CDR3. V lost 8 bases to trimming and J lost 4 bases, with 20 bases between them. The CDR3 is CASQNQGAKFTEAFF. In DNA, the CDR3 is TGTGCCAGCCAAAACCAAGGGGCCAAATTCACTGAAGCTTTCTTT.

The rearrangement joins TRBV5-1 to TRBJ2-2; TRBD2 matches at 12 bases. CDR1 is SGHRS and CDR2 is YFSETQ in the germline V gene. This CDR3 comprises 15 residues. V gave up 7 bases and J gave up 4 bases; unmatched junction bases: 5. CDR3 sequence: CASQTSGGSTGELFF. For the CDR3, the DNA is TGCGCCAGCCAGACTAGCGGGGGATCCACCGGGGAGCTGTTTTTT.

The chain couples TRBV6-1 to TRBJ1-4; D unclear. Trimming took 5 bases from V and 8 from J, leaving 12 bases between them. The CDR3 contains 13 residues. Germline V gene data show CDR1 as MNHNS and CDR2 as SASEGT. The CDR3, as DNA: TGTGCCAGCAGTCATACCCCGGGGGAAAAACTGTTTTTT. Protein: CASSHTPGEKLFF.